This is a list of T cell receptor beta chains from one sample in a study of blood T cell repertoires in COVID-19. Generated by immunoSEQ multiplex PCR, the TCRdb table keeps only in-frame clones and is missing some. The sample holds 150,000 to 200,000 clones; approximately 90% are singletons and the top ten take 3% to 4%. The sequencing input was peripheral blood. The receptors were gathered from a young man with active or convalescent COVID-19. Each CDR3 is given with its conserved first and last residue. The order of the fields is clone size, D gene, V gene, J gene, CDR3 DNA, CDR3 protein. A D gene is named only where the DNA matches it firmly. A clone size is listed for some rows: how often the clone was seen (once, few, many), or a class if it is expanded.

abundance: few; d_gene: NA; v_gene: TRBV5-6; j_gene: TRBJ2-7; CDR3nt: TGTGCCAGCAGCCCGGGACTGACCCTCTCCTACGAGCAGTACTTC; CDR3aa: CASSPGLTLSYEQYF
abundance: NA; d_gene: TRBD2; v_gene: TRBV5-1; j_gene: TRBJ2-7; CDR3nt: TGCGCCAGCAGCCTAGGACTAGCCGGCCTCGAGCAGTACTTC; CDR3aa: CASSLGLAGLEQYF
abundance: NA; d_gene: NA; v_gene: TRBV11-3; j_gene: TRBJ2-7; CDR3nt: TGTGCCAGCAGCCCAGAGGTGGGGGGGCACGGGGAGCAGTACTTC; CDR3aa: CASSPEVGGHGEQYF
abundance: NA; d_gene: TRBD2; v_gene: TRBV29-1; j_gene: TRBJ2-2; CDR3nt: TGCAGCGTTGAAGATGCGGGAGGGCCTGTAACGAACACCGGGGAGCTGTTTTTT; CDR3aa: CSVEDAGGPVTNTGELFF
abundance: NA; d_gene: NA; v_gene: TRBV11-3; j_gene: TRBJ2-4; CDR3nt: TGTGCCAGCAGCTATTCAGGGAATGGCATTCAGTACTTC; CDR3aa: CASSYSGNGIQYF
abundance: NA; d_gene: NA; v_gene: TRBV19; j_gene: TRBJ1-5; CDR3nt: TGTGCCAGTAGTAACGGGTATAGCAATCAGCCCCAGCATTTT; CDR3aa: CASSNGYSNQPQHF
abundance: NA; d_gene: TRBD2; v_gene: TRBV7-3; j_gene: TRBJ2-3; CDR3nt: TGTGCCAGCAGTAAAAAAGGGCGGGAGGGAGGTGCAGATACGCAGTATTTT; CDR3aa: CASSKKGREGGADTQYF
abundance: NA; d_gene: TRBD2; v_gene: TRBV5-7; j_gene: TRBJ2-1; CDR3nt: TGTGCCAGCATAAAATACGAGCGGGAACGGTGTGTGGAGCAGTTCTTC; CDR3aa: CASIKYERERCVEQFF
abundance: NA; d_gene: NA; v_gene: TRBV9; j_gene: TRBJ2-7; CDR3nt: TGTGCCAGCAGCAGACCCGGGGGCGAGCAGTACTTC; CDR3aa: CASSRPGGEQYF
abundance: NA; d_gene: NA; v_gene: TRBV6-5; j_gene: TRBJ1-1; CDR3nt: TGTGCCAGCAGTCCTGCGTTACGCGGGGTTACTGAAGCTTTCTTT; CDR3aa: CASSPALRGVTEAFF
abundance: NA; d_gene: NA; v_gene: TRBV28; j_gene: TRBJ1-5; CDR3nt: TGTGCCAGCGGGGCGACCACTAGCAATCAGCCCCAGCATTTT; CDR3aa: CASGATTSNQPQHF
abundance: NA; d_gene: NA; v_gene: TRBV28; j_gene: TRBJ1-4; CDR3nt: TGTGCCAGCAGGAGGGGAGGGACAACTAATGAAAAACTGTTTTTT; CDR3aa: CASRRGGTTNEKLFF
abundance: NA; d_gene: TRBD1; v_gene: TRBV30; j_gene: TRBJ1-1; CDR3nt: TGTGCCTGGAGTGTATCTCCAGGGGGCCAGGAAGCTTTCTTT; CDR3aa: CAWSVSPGGQEAFF
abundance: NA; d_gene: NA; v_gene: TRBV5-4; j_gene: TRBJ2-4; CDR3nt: TGTGCCAGCAGCGGGGCAGGGGTAGAAGCCAAAAACATTCAGTACTTC; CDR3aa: CASSGAGVEAKNIQYF
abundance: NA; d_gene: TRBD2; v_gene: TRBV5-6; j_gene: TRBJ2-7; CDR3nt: TGTGCCAGCACCTTCCAAGGGACTAACGAGCAGTACTTC; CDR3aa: CASTFQGTNEQYF
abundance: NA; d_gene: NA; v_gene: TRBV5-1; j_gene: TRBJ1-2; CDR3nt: TGCGCCAGCAGCTTTAGCGAATTCTATGGCTACACCTTC; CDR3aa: CASSFSEFYGYTF
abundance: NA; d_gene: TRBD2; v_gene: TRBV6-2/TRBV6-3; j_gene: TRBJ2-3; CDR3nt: TGTGCCAGCAGTCCACGTAAGAGTAGCGGGAGATTTGGGACAGATACGCAGTATTTT; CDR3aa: CASSPRKSSGRFGTDTQYF
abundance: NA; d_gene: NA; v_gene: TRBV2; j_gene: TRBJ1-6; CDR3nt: TGTGCCAGCCAAAACTATAATTCACCCCTCCACTTT; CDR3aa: CASQNYNSPLHF
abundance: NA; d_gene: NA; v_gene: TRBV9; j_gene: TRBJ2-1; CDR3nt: TGTGCCAGCAGCGTCACAGGGGGGGACGAGCAGTTCTTC; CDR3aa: CASSVTGGDEQFF
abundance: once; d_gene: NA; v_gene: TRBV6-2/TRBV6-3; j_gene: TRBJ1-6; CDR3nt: TGTGCCAGCAGTTACTCGGGGAGGGTTTCACCCCTCCACTTT; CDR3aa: CASSYSGRVSPLHF
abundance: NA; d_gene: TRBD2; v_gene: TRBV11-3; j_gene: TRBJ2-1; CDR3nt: TGTGCCAGCAGCTCGGCTAGCGGATCCTACAATGAGCAGTTCTTC; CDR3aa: CASSSASGSYNEQFF
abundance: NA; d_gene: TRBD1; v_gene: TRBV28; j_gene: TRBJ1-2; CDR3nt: TGTGCCACCGGACAGGGTACCTATGGCTACACCTTC; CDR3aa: CATGQGTYGYTF
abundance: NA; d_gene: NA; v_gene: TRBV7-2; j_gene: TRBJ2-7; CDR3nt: TGTGCCAGCAGCTTGTACCTCGACAGTTCCTCCTACGAGCAGTACTTC; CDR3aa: CASSLYLDSSSYEQYF
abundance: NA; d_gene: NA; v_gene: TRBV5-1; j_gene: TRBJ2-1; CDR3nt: TGCGCCAGCAGCTATGGAGCGGGACACTACAATGAGCAGTTCTTC; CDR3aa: CASSYGAGHYNEQFF
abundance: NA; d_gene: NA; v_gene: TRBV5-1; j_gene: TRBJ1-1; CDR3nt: TGCGCCAGCAGCTTGGAAACCGGGACACCTAACACTGAAGCTTTCTTT; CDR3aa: CASSLETGTPNTEAFF
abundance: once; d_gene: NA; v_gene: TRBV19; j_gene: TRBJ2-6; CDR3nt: TGTGCCAGTATACAGGCAAGAGGCGGGGCCAACGTCCTGACTTTC; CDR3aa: CASIQARGGANVLTF
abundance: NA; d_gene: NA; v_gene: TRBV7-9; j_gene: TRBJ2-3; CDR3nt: TGTGCCAGCAGCTCTCGGGACTCCCACGGCAGCACAGATACGCAGTATTTT; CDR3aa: CASSSRDSHGSTDTQYF
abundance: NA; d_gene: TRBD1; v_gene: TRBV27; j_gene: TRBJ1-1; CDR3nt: TGTGCCAGCAGTTCGCCCAACAGGGGGTTAGGCACTGAAGCTTTCTTT; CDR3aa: CASSSPNRGLGTEAFF
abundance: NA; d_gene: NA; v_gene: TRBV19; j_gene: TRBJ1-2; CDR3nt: TGTGCCAGTAGTATAAACAAGTCTGGCTACACCTTC; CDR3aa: CASSINKSGYTF
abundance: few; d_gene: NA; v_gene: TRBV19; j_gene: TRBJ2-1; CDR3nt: TGTGCCAGTACCCAGCGGGCCCTCTACAATGAGCAGTTCTTC; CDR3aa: CASTQRALYNEQFF
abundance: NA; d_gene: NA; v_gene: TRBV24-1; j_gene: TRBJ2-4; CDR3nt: TGTGCCACCAGTGACACCGACCGAGGTGGCAACATTCAGTACTTC; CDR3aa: CATSDTDRGGNIQYF
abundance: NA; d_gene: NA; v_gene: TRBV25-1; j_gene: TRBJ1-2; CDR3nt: TGTGCCACCCTCCACGGCTATGGCTACACCTTC; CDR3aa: CATLHGYGYTF
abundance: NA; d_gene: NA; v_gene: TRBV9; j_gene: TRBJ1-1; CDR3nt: TGTGCCAGCAGCCTCTCGTCGCGTCCCGGTGAAGCTTTCTTT; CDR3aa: CASSLSSRPGEAFF
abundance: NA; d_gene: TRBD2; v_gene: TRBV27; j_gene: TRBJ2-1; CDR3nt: TGTGCCAGCAGTTTCATAGCGGGAGGTTCCTACAATGAGCAGTTCTTC; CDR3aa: CASSFIAGGSYNEQFF
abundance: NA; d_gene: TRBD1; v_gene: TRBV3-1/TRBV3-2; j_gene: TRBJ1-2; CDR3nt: TGTGCCAGCAGCGCTCCCGGGACAGGGGACGGGTATAACTATGGCTACACCTTC; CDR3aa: CASSAPGTGDGYNYGYTF
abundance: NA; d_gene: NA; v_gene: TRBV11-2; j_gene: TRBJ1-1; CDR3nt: TGTGCCAGCAGCCCCCGGGGAGGGTTAGGTTTCGCCACTGAAGCTTTCTTT; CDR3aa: CASSPRGGLGFATEAFF
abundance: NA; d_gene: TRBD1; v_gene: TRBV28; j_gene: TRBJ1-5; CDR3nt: TGTGCCTGGGGACAGGGTGGGAATCAGCCCCAGCATTTT; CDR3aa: CAWGQGGNQPQHF
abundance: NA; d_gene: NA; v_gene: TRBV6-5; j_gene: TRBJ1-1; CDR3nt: TGTGCCAGCAGGGCCACAGGGATCACTGAAGCTTTCTTT; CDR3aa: CASRATGITEAFF
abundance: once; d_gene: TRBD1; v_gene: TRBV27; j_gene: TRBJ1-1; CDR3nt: TGTGCCAGCAGTTGGGGGACAGCTATGAACACTGAAGCTTTCTTT; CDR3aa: CASSWGTAMNTEAFF
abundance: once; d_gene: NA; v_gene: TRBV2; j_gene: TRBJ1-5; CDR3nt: TGTGCCAGCACCCAAAGCTTGGGGGGTTCCAATCAGCCCCAGCATTTT; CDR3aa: CASTQSLGGSNQPQHF
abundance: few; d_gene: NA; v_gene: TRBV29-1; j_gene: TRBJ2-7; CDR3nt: TGCAGCGTTCTGAAGGACAGCGACTCCTACGAGCAGTACTTC; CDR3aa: CSVLKDSDSYEQYF
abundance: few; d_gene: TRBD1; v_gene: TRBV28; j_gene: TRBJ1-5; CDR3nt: TGTGCCAGCAGTTTCTGGGACAGGGGAGTTCAGGTTGAGGATCAGCCCCAGCATTTT; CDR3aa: CASSFWDRGVQVEDQPQHF
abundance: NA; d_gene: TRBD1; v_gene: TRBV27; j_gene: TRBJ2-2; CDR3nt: TGTGCCAGCAGGGGGGACAGGCGGAACACCGGGGAGCTGTTTTTT; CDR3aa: CASRGDRRNTGELFF
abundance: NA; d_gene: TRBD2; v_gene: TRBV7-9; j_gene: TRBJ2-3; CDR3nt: TGTGCCAGCACCGTTTTGGGGCGGGAGTCAGATACGCAGTATTTT; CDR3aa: CASTVLGRESDTQYF